Detailed here is one T cell receptor (beta chain). The data originate from a study of cytotoxic CD8 clonotypes in ibrutinib-treated CLL. Across the whole study: Ten to eleven relapsed/refractory, more than 14 treatment-naive; 17 IGHV unmutated. Mean yields were roughly 240,000 productive templates and 90,000 or so productive rearrangements per sample.

Depths of 1 in 200,000 to 1 in 1 million T cells were the sequencing target. Sequenced by immunoSEQ multiplex PCR; TCRdb stores in-frame clones only, minus some. The sample holds about 140,000 clones, around 84% seen once. The ends lost 8 bases at V and 1 base at J; junction bases unmatched: 5. The length of the CDR3 is 13 residues. Per the germline V gene, CDR1 is ENHRY and CDR2 is SYGVKD. The chain joins TRBV10-3 to TRBJ2-7, with 7 bases that match TRBD1. Sequencing was performed on PBMCs, taken after 36 months of ibrutinib treatment. This clonotype was obtained from a human donor with chronic lymphocytic leukemia. CDR3 residues: CAIGSGQSYEQYF. CDR3 nucleotides: TGTGCCATCGGCTCGGGACAGTCCTACGAGCAGTACTTC.